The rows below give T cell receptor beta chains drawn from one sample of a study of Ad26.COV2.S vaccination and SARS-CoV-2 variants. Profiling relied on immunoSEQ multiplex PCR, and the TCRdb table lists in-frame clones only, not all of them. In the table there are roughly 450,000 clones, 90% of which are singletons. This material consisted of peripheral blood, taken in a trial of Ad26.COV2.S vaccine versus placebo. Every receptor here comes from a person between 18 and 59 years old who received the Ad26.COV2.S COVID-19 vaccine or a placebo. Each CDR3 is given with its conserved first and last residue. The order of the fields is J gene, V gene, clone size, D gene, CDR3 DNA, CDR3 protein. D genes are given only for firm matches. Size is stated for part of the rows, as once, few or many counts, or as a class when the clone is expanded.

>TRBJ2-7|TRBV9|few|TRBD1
TGTGCCAGCAGCCCCCGGACAGGGGGCGCCTACGAGCAGTACTTC
CASSPRTGGAYEQYF
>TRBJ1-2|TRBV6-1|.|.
TGTGCCAGCAGTGAAGTCTGGGGGGCGCGGGGCTACACCTTC
CASSEVWGARGYTF
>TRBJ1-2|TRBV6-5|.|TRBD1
TGTGCCAGCACCACAGTTCACAGGGGGCCTGGCTACACCTTC
CASTTVHRGPGYTF
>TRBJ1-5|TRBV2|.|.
TGTGCCAGCACCAGGGTTAGTAGCAGTAATCAGCCCCAGCATTTT
CASTRVSSSNQPQHF
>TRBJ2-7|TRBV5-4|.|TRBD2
TGTGCCAGCAGCCCCCGTCCGGGACTAGCGGGAGTTGACGAGCAGTACTTC
CASSPRPGLAGVDEQYF
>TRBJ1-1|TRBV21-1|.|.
TGTGCCAGCAGCAAGTGGGGCAACACTGAAGCTTTCTTT
CASSKWGNTEAFF
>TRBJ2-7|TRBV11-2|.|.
TGTGCCAGCAGCTTAGTCGGCAGCCTGGAGCAGTACTTC
CASSLVGSLEQYF
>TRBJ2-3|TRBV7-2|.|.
TGTGCCAGCAGCTTAGTGTCTAGCCGCACAGATACGCAGTATTTT
CASSLVSSRTDTQYF
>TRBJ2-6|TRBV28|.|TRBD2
TGTGCCAGCAGGGGGAGCGGGAGCTCTGGGGCCAACGTCCTGACTTTC
CASRGSGSSGANVLTF
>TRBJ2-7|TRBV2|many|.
TGTGCCAGCACTGACCTTCCCGTTGGGTCCTACGAGCAGTACTTC
CASTDLPVGSYEQYF
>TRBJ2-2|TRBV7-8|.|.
TGTGCCAGCAGCTTAGATAGAAGGACGGGCGGGGAGCTGTTTTTT
CASSLDRRTGGELFF
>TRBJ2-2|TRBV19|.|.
TGTGCCAGTAGTATGGGAACAGGGAAAGCGGACACCGGGGAGCTGTTTTTT
CASSMGTGKADTGELFF
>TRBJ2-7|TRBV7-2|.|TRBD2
TGTGCCAGCAGCCCCTTCCGACTAGCGTCGGAAACCTACGAGCAGTACTTC
CASSPFRLASETYEQYF
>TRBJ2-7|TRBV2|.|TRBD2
TGTGCCAGCAGACGCCGTTTAGCGGGAAGGTACGAGCAGTACTTC
CASRRRLAGRYEQYF
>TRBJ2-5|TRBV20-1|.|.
TGCAGTGCTAAACGACAAGAGACCCAGTACTTC
CSAKRQETQYF
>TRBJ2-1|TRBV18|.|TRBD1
TGTGCCAGCTCACCAGTAACAGGGGTTTCCAATGAGCAGTTCTTC
CASSPVTGVSNEQFF
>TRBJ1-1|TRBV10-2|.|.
TGCGCCAGCAGTGACTGGGGGACGGTGAACACTGAAGCTTTCTTT
CASSDWGTVNTEAFF
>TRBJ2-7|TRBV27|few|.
TGTGCCAGCAGTCCCAGGGGACCCGAATACGAGCAGTACTTC
CASSPRGPEYEQYF
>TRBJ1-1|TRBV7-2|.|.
TGTGCCAGCAGCTTAACGTTAGGCACTGAAGCTTTCTTT
CASSLTLGTEAFF
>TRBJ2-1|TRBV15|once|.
TGTGCCACCAGCAGAGATGTGGAAAATGAGCAGTTCTTC
CATSRDVENEQFF
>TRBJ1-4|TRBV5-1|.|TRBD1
TGCGCCAGCAGCTTCGCCGGGACAGAAGATGAAAAACTGTTTTTT
CASSFAGTEDEKLFF
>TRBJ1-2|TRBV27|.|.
TGTGCCAGCAGTTTTGGAGTAAGTGGGTATGGCTACACCTTC
CASSFGVSGYGYTF
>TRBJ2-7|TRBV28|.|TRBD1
TGTGCCAGCAAACCGACAGGGGCCTCCTACGAGCAGTACTTC
CASKPTGASYEQYF
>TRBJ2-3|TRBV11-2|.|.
TGTGCCAGCAGCCCTCGTCCCGGGACTTTCCCAGCCACAGATACGCAGTATTTT
CASSPRPGTFPATDTQYF
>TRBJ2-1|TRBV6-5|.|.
TGTGCCAGCAGTACAGGGTTTTTCCACAATGAGCAGTTCTTC
CASSTGFFHNEQFF
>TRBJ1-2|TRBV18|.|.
TGTGCCAGCTCTGGTGCAGGGGTCCGCAATGGCTACACCTTC
CASSGAGVRNGYTF
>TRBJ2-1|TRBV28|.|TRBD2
TGTGCCAGCAGTTCGGGAGGGCCAACCTATACCCCTATTGGCAATGAGCAGTTCTTC
CASSSGGPTYTPIGNEQFF
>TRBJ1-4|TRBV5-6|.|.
TGTGCCAGCAGCCCCCGGGGTAATGAAAAACTGTTTTTT
CASSPRGNEKLFF
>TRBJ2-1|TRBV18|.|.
TGTGCCAGCTCATCCTACAATGAGCAGTTCTTC
CASSSYNEQFF
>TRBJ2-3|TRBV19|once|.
TGTGCCAGTAGTCCTGGGCTTGAGCGGCGCACAGATACGCAGTATTTT
CASSPGLERRTDTQYF
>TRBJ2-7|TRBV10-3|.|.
TGTGCCATCAGCGACCCGTACTCCTACGAGCAGTACTTC
CAISDPYSYEQYF
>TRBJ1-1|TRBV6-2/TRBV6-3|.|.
TGTGCCAGCAGTTACGGAACAGTTGAAGCTTTCTTT
CASSYGTVEAFF
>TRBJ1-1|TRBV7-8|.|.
TGTGCCAGCAGCTTATCCGGCATATCAAACACTGAAGCTTTCTTT
CASSLSGISNTEAFF
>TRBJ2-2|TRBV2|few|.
TGTGCCAGCAGTGAAGCGCATGGAGGGGAGCTGTTTTTT
CASSEAHGGELFF
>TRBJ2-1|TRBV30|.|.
TGTGCCTGGAGGTCCTACAATGAGCAGTTCTTC
CAWRSYNEQFF
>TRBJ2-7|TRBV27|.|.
TGTGCCAGCAGTCCCTTCAGGCCCTCCCTGAACTACGAGCAGTACTTC
CASSPFRPSLNYEQYF
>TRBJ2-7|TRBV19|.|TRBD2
TGTGCCAGTAGAAATAGCGGGGACTACGAGCAGTACTTC
CASRNSGDYEQYF
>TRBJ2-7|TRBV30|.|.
TGTGCCTGGAGTCTTCAGGGGAGGGAGCAGTACTTC
CAWSLQGREQYF
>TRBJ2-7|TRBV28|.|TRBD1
TGTGCCAGCAACCCAGGGGACAGGGCACTGGTGCAGTACTTC
CASNPGDRALVQYF
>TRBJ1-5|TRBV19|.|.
TGTGCCAGTAAGAACAGGGCCGCGATCAATCAGCCCCAGCATTTT
CASKNRAAINQPQHF
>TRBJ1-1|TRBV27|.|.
TGTGCCAGCAGTTTATCAGCAGAAAACACTGAAGCTTTCTTT
CASSLSAENTEAFF
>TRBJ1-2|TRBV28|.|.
TGTGCCAGCAAACCGACCACCGGGGTTCTGGGGGGCTACACCTTC
CASKPTTGVLGGYTF
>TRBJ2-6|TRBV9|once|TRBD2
TGTGCCAGCAGCCTACCGGGACTAGCGGGAGCTGGGGCCAACGTCCTGACTTTC
CASSLPGLAGAGANVLTF
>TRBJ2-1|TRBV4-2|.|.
TGTGCCAGCAGCCAACGCAATGAGCAGTTCTTC
CASSQRNEQFF
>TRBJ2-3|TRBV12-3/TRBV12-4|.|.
TGTGCCAGCAGTTTAGCCAGCACAGATACGCAGTATTTT
CASSLASTDTQYF
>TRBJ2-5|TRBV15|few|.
TGTGCCACCAGCGAGTCCGGGACCGTTCAAGAGACCCAGTACTTC
CATSESGTVQETQYF
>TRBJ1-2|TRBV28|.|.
TGTGCCACAGCCCCGGACTATGGCTACACCTTC
CATAPDYGYTF
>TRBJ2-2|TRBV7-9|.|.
TGTGCCAGCAGCCCACAGGGTGTCGGGGAGCTGTTTTTT
CASSPQGVGELFF
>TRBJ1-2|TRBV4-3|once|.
TGCGCCAGCAGCCAAGTTGAGCGTCGAGGTTTGATACCTGGCTACACCTTC
CASSQVERRGLIPGYTF
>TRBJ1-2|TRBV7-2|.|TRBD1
TGTGCCAGCAGCTCAGACAGGGTCTATGGCTACACCTTC
CASSSDRVYGYTF
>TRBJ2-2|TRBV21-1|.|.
TGTGCCAGCAGCAAAGGCGGGAGTAACACCGGGGAGCTGTTTTTT
CASSKGGSNTGELFF
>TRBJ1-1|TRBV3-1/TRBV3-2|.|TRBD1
TGTGCCAGCAGCGTCATCAGGGGGCGCAAGACTGAAGCTTTCTTT
CASSVIRGRKTEAFF
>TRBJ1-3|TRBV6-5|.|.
TGTGCCAGCAGTACAGGTCGCTCTGGAAACACCATATATTTT
CASSTGRSGNTIYF